The T cell receptor beta chain described here comes from a study of T cell responses to AZD1222 COVID-19 vaccine (dated by TCRdb to the early 2020s). In the study overall: AZD1222 recipients with second doses at about 4 weeks or about 12 weeks were pooled, because spike-specific TCR depth and breadth did not differ between schedules. TCR sequencing covered 230 or so trial participants: nearly 210 given two doses of AZD1222 and 26 given two doses of MenACWY control vaccine. Trial participants were enrolled by age into subgroups of 18-55, 56-69 and 70-plus years, and about 150, 27 and 61 TCR-sequenced participants, respectively, were included in these subgroups. General study outcomes and caveats: The 56-69-year group was small, and its depth increase did not reach significance, likely because of low power. Participants were mostly white British and included more females than males, and it was suggested by the authors that clonal diversity may have been underestimated. Conclusions about previously exposed vaccinees were limited because only a handful of AZD1222 recipients were SARS-CoV-2 seropositive at baseline. The vaccine-associated CD4 TCRs covered the entire spike protein, and the dominant responses fell in regions 160-218 and 743-854. Reportedly, close to half of the unique spike-specific TCRs recognized epitopes lying outside the regions that are mutated in the B.1.351 and B.1.1.7 variants. No day 14 peak-response samples were available, so repertoires were characterized only after the peak T cell response. After two AZD1222 doses, both the breadth and the depth of spike-specific TCRs were significantly higher than at day 0 and than in MenACWY recipients.

The sample's time point label, in plain terms: baseline before first vaccination. Samples from vaccinated people were obtained from the UK trials COV001 and COV002, which included a single-blind randomized controlled phase 2/3 trial of AZD1222 (ChAdOx1 nCoV-19) in healthy adults. Trial participant PBMC samples were collected at day 0 and day 28 after the second dose for TCRbeta chain sequencing. Notes on this clone: The clone's antigen remains unknown. The sample holds no much larger clone one base away, and base qualities are not on file.

The CDR3 regions of human TCRbeta chains were analyzed by immunosequencing. The authors' analysis ran thus. Repertoire TCRs were matched against a reference library of SARS-CoV-2-specific TCRs generated with the MIRA antigen-specificity platform. Breadth was defined as the fraction of unique TCRs that were SARS-CoV-2-associated, and depth was defined as the fraction of total T cells that were SARS-CoV-2-associated. Using the MIRA data, every spike-specific TCR was mapped to the spike region that the TCR reacted to and assigned to either a CD4 or a CD8 class. Log10-transformed breadth and depth values were compared by one-way ANOVA with Sidak's multiple comparisons tests. In its TCRdb copy, this immuneACCESS table keeps in-frame sequences only and misses some clones. Where compared with another copy, unresolved V genes explain less than half of these, and the others have no known cause. The DNA was the basis for D and trimming; V, J and clone size are from that table. In all, the sample holds about 140,000 clones, and 85% to 90% of those were seen once. The ten largest clones take up under 2% of the sample.

CDR1 is given as MNHEY and CDR2 as SVGAGI, both from the germline V gene. From the cysteine up to the phenylalanine, the CDR3 has a length of 14 residues. The retained sequence is limited to the CDR3, 42 bases, with the frame set at the first base. Trimming costs V 7 bases and J 4 bases, and their ends lie 11 bases apart. The specimen comprised peripheral blood, sampled on day 0 of AZD1222 vaccination. The chain is assembled from TRBV6-5 and TRBJ1-6; 5 matching bases give a weak D call of TRBD1. The TCR sequence derives from an adult in good health. The encoded CDR3 is CASTAGPYNSPLHF. At the DNA level, the sequence is TGTGCCAGCACCGCGGGACCGTATAATTCACCCCTCCACTTT.